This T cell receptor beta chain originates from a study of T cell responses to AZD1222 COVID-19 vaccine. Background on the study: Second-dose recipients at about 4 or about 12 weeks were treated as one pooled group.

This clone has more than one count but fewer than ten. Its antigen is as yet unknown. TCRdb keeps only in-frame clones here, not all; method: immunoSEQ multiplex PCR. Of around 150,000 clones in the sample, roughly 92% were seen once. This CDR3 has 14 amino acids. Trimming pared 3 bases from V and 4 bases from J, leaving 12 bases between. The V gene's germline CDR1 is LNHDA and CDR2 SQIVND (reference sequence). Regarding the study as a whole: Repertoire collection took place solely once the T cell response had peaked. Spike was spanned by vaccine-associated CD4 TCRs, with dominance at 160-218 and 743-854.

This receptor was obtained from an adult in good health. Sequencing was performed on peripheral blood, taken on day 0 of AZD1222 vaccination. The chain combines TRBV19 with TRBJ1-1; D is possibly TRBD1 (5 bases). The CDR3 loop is CASSIVGATTEAFF. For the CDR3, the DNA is TGTGCCAGTAGTATCGTCGGGGCAACCACTGAAGCTTTCTTT. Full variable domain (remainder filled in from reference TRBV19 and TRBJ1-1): DGGITQSPKYLFRKEGQNVTLSCEQNLNHDAMYWYRQDPGQGLRLIYYSQIVNDFQKGDIAEGYSVSREKKESFPLTVTSAQKNPTAFYLCASSIVGATTEAFFGQGTRLTVV.